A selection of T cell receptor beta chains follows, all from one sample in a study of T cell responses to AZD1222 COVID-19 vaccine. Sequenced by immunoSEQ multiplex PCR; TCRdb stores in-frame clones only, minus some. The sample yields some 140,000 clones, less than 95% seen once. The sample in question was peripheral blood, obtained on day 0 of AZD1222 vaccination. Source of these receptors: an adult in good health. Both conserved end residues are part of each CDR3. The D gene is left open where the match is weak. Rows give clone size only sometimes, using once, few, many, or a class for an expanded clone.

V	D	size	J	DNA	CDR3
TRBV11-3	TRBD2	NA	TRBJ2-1	TGTGCCAGCAGCTTAGCTAGCGGGAGAATCTATGAGCAGTTCTTC	CASSLASGRIYEQFF
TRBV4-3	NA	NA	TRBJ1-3	TGCGCCAGCAGCCAAGGACCTCTAGACTCTGGAAACACCATATATTTT	CASSQGPLDSGNTIYF
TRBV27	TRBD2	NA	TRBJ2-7	TGTGCCAGCAGTTCTACCCCACCTTGGGCTAGCGGGAGCTACGAGCAGTACTTC	CASSSTPPWASGSYEQYF
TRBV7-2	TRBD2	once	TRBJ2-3	TGTGCCAGCAGCTTGGGCGGGGGGGGAGATACGCAGTATTTT	CASSLGGGGDTQYF
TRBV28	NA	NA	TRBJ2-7	TGTGCCAGCGTACCGATCGGCAGAAAGGGCTACGAGCAGTACTTC	CASVPIGRKGYEQYF
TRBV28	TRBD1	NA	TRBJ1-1	TGTGCCAGCAGTTTAAAGCGGACAGGTGAAGCTTTCTTT	CASSLKRTGEAFF
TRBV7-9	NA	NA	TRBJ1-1	TGTGCCAGCGGCAAGAGACAGGATAGAACAACTGAAGCTTTCTTT	CASGKRQDRTTEAFF
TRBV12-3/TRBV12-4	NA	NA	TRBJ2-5	TGTGCCAGCAGTTTCAACCTACAAGAGACCCAGTACTTC	CASSFNLQETQYF
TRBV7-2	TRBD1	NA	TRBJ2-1	TGTGCCAGGGGTACAGGGGGCTTCTACAATGAGCAGTTCTTC	CARGTGGFYNEQFF
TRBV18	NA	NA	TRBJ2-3	TGTGCCAGCTCACCAACAGGGAGCACAGATACGCAGTATTTT	CASSPTGSTDTQYF
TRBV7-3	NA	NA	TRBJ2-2	TGTGCCAGCAGCTTAGTTGGGACACCGGTTCCCGGGGAGCTGTTTTTT	CASSLVGTPVPGELFF
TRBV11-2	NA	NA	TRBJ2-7	TGTGCCAGCACTCTACAACCGTTGGGGAACGAGCAGTACTTC	CASTLQPLGNEQYF
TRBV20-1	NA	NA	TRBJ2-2	TGCAGTGCTAGTCCCACGTACACCGGGGAGCTGTTTTTT	CSASPTYTGELFF
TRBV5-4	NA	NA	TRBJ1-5	TGTGCCAGCAGCTTCGGGGAAAATCAGCCCCAGCATTTT	CASSFGENQPQHF
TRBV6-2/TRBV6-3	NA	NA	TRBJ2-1	TGTGCCAGCAGTTCCTTCCTGGGACAAAACAATGAGCAGTTCTTC	CASSSFLGQNNEQFF